This T cell receptor beta chain was sequenced in a study of blood T cell repertoires in COVID-19. Whole-study context: Some COVID-19 samples were acute and others convalescent; all came from the United States, Italy and Spain. Sources were T cells, B-cell-depleted T cells, or PBMCs; the material itself was cDNA or gDNA.

Looked up from germline, CDR1 is SGDLS and CDR2 is YYNGEE. The CDR3 has 15 residues. V trimming: 3 bases; J trimming: 4 bases; junction bases outside the gene matches: 5. Per the original methods: Reference gene primer amplification yielded estimated nucleated cell counts. Assay used: immunoSEQ multiplex PCR; TCRdb lists only in-frame clones, some missing. V and J calls and clone size are given by that table; D and trimming were obtained from the DNA. Here the sample spans around 23,000 clones, around 87% being singletons. The chain is built from TRBV9 and TRBJ1-2; TRBD1 aligns across 11 bases. What was sequenced was peripheral blood. This TCR derives from a man aged 50 to 59 with active COVID-19. The CDR3 DNA reads TGTGCCAGCAGCGAGGGGACAGGGGGGTCCTATGGCTACACCTTC. Translation gives CASSEGTGGSYGYTF.